Below are 2 T cell receptor beta chains sequenced from a single sample in a study of PD-1 blockade in classical Hodgkin lymphoma. Sequencing was performed with immunoSEQ multiplex PCR; in TCRdb, only in-frame clones are kept and a portion is missing. The repertoire holds approximately 25,000 clones, with around 84% as singletons. Exposure to brentuximab vedotin varied, and each patient had relapsed following autologous stem cell transplantation. Magnetic negative selection was used to purify CD4+ T cells from PBMCs that had been thawed. The specimen was CD4+ T cells from blood, collected at baseline. The receptors derive from a human donor with classical Hodgkin lymphoma.

This clone was counted only a few times. This rearrangement joins TRBV27 to TRBJ2-3; 9 positions match TRBD1. The J segment lost 12 bases and the V segment lost 2 bases, leaving 3 bases of the junction unmatched. This CDR3 is 12 amino acids long. Germline V gene data show CDR1 as MNHEY and CDR2 as SMNVEV (reference sequence). The CDR3 DNA reads as TGTGCCAGCAGTTTAAACAGGGGGCTACAGTATTTT. This translates into CASSLNRGLQYF.

V gene TRBV5-8 combines with J gene TRBJ2-1; TRBD2 aligns across 11 bases. J lost 4 bases, V lost 2 bases, and 2 bases had no gene match. This CDR3 region has 15 residues. In germline, CDR1 is SGHTS, CDR2 YDEGEE. Written as DNA, the CDR3 is TGTGCCAGCAGCTTACTAGCGGGGGTTTACAATGAGCAGTTCTTC. It specifies CASSLLAGVYNEQFF.